This T cell receptor beta chain was recovered during a study of blood T cell repertoires in COVID-19. The wider study: Whether acute or convalescent, the COVID-19 samples came from the United States, Italy and Spain. PBMCs, B-cell-depleted T cells, or T cells were the source of the cDNA or gDNA that made up the material.

Per the authors' pipeline: Scientists estimated how many nucleated cells there were by amplifying reference gene primers. Assay used: immunoSEQ multiplex PCR; TCRdb lists only in-frame clones, some missing. V, J and clone size were drawn from that table, and D and trimming were deduced from the DNA. Of some 90,000 clones listed, 80% to 90% are singletons. Sequencing was carried out using peripheral blood. The sequence came from a man aged 50 to 60 with acute or convalescent COVID-19.

The CDR3 is CASSSPIAGGGQTQYF. CDR3 coding DNA: TGTGCCAGCAGCTCTCCGATTGCGGGGGGCGGGCAGACCCAGTACTTC. J is TRBJ2-5 and V is TRBV5-4; 8 bases map to TRBD2. J gave up 6 bases and V 3 bases, and 13 bases lay outside the gene matches. The CDR3 is made up of 16 amino acids. Germline CDR1 reads SGHNT; CDR2 reads YYREEE (reference sequence).